This TCR beta chain was obtained from a study of blood T cell repertoires in COVID-19. As for the study in general: Italy, Spain and the United States were the sources of the convalescent and acute COVID-19 samples.

The CDR3 spans 16 residues. The V gene's germline CDR1 is SGHRS and CDR2 YFSETQ. The germline V and J ends were trimmed by 0 bases and 2 bases, with 14 bases remaining between them. In the original analysis: Amplification of reference gene primers was used by the study to estimate nucleated cell counts. Libraries were prepared by immunoSEQ multiplex PCR; TCRdb keeps only in-frame clonotypes and omits some of them. That table is the source of V, J and clone size, and D and trimming were worked out from the DNA. The sample carries about 140,000 clones, 70% to 85% recorded once. The study recruited people aged about 18 to 90 years across 20 to 30 US areas. Within 2 weeks before study entry, exposed participants met a COVID-19 case.

The V call is TRBV5-1, the J call TRBJ2-5; D gene uncertain. The TCR was taken from a woman aged 18-30 years who had been exposed to COVID-19. The specimen sequenced was PBMCs or T cells enriched from blood (not recorded which). CDR3 sequence reads: CASSLVPRAPQETQYF. The CDR3 nucleotides read TGCGCCAGCAGCTTGGTCCCTCGAGCACCTCAAGAGACCCAGTACTTC.